This T cell receptor beta chain was identified during a study of cytomegalovirus exposure and HLA in healthy donors. Study conclusions and caveats: Testing in vitro showed a few CMV-associated chains specific for CMV antigens. An analysis done earlier found most TCR beta V segments productive about 87% or about 30% of the time. Presence/absence analyses assumed roughly uniform sequencing depth across donors.

The donors gave bone marrow, and they were healthy. With regard to this clone: Its antigen is undetermined.

After removal of 4 bases from V and 5 bases from J, the junction contained 4 bases not matched to a gene. The CDR3 covers 13 residues. The germline V gene has CDR1 SGDLS and CDR2 YYNGEE. Researchers ran the PCR with 60 Vbeta and 13 Jbeta primers. This table comes from immunoSEQ multiplex PCR, and its TCRdb copy is limited to in-frame clones, with some not included. The sample gives some 130,000 clones, approximately 74% of which show up once; approximately 7.2% is in the top ten. The gene calls are TRBV9 and TRBJ2-5; 8 nucleotides line up with TRBD1. The sample taken for sequencing was PBMCs. This receptor was taken from a male donor in good health and CMV-seronegative. CDR3 nucleotides: TGTGCCAGCAGCAGACAGGGGATCGAGACCCAGTACTTC. This sequence encodes CASSRQGIETQYF.